This TCR beta chain was identified in a study of T cells after yellow fever vaccination. Study as a whole: SMART-Seq v4 Ultra Low Input served to prepare low-cell-number fractions.

Of note for this clonotype: Its target is unknown.

UMIs were added to TCR cDNA along with a universal primer site when it was made by 5'RACE template switching. MiXCR was run by TCRdb on the 5' RACE reads, yielding one entry per CDR3 protein. The profile shows approximately 300,000 distinct CDR3 sequences, about 10% of them singletons. General study findings and limits: Repertoires sorted by FACS could include abundant clonotypes that are contaminants from the bulk population.

The CDR3 has 14 residues. From germline, CDR1 is SNHLY and CDR2 FYNNEI. V was shortened by 2 bases and J by 1 base, with 6 bases between the two germline ends. This chain joins TRBV2 and TRBJ2-4; tentative D call: TRBD1 (5 bases). Sequencing used CD4+ T cells sorted from PBMCs, obtained 45 days after the yellow fever booster vaccination. This receptor was taken from a man aged 18 to 30 who received the YFV17D yellow fever vaccine. CDR3: CASSENRAKNIQYF. DNA of the CDR3: TGTGCCAGCAGTGAAAACAGGGCCAAAAACATTCAGTACTTC.